This TCR beta chain originates from a study of T cell responses to AZD1222 COVID-19 vaccine. TCRdb's copy holds only in-frame clones and misses some; the assay was immunoSEQ multiplex PCR. The sample shows approximately 130,000 clones, 93% of them seen only once. Study conclusions and caveats: Baseline testing showed seropositivity in only six AZD1222 recipients. White British donors predominated, females outnumbered males, and clonal diversity was possibly underestimated.

A remark on this clone: The antigen is not known.

Material: peripheral blood, obtained on day 0 of AZD1222 vaccination. The TCR originated in an adult in good health.

The DNA for the CDR3 is TGTGCCAGCAGCGTAGCGGATCAGAACACTGAAGCTTTCTTT. It codes for CASSVADQNTEAFF. The chain joins TRBV9 to TRBJ1-1; D gene uncertain. The V end was cut by 0 bases, the J end by 1 base, with 7 bases between. This CDR3 is 14 amino acids long. Germline-derived CDR1 and CDR2 are SGDLS and YYNGEE.